This T cell receptor (beta chain) is from a study of blood T cells in healthy people across ages. Looking at the study overall: Template-switching capture recovered about one barcoded beta molecule per two T cells. Study observations and caveats: Strong correlation linked observed beta diversity and percent naive T cells.

With a J-beta primer mix and a sample-barcoded 5' primer, a second PCR ran about 7 to 12 cycles. Via MiXCR, TCRdb re-called the 5' RACE reads, giving one row per CDR3 protein. There are 1,500,000 or so distinct CDR3 sequences in the sample; 35% to 45% occur only once, and 4% lies in the top ten. Caucasian individuals from Russia who were healthy and aged roughly 6 to 90 acted as donors. Only a few counts were recorded for this clonotype. Its antigen is unknown. CDR1 and CDR2 from the germline V gene are SGDLS and YYNGEE. V was clipped by 0 bases and J by 2 bases, with 10 bases between them. This CDR3 has 15 residues.

Input material: blood. The sequence was obtained from a woman between 18 and 29 years old in good health. The V call is TRBV9, the J call TRBJ2-3; no definite D call. The CDR3 region has the DNA TGTGCCAGCAGCGTAGACCTGGGGAACACAGATACGCAGTATTTT. This sequence encodes CASSVDLGNTDTQYF.